This T cell receptor (beta chain) is drawn from a study of CD8 T cells in Susac syndrome. The CDR3 totals 18 residues. The V gene's germline CDR1 is SGHTA and CDR2 FQGNSA. V dropped 5 bases and J dropped 0 bases, with 20 bases sitting between them. cDNA came from roughly 0.53 to 1 ug RNA primed by random hexamers. TCRdb processed the immunoSEQ multiplex PCR reads anew with MiXCR; each CDR3 protein has one entry. The sample lists about 300,000 distinct CDR3 sequences, approximately 85% occurring once. Treatment-naive patients with stable or active relapsing-remitting disease served as multiple sclerosis controls.

The sequence was collected from a human donor with multiple sclerosis. The sequenced sample consisted of CD8+ T cells from PBMCs. J is TRBJ1-5 and V is TRBV7-2; D may be TRBD1 (5 bases). The DNA for the CDR3 is TGTGCCAGCAGCCCCCATGCGGGGGATGAATATAGCAATCAGCCCCAGCATTTT. It yields the protein CASSPHAGDEYSNQPQHF.